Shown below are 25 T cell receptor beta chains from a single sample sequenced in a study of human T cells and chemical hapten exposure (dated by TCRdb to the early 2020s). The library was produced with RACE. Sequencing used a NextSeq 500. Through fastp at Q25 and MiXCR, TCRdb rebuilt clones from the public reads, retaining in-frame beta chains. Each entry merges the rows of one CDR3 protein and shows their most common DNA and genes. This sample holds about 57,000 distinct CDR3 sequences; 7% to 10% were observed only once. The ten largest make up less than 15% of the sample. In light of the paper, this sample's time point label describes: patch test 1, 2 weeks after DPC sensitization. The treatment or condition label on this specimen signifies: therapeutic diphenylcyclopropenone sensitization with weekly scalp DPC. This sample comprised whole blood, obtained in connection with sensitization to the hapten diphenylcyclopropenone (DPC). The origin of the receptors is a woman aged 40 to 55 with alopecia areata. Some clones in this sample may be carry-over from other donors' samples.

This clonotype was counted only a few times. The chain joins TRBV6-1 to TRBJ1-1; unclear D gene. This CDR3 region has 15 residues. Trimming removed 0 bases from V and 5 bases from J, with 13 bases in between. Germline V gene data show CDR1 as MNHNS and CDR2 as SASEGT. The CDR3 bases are TGTGCCAGCAGTGAAGCTGGTCACTTAGGGACTGAAGCTTTCTTT. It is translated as CASSEAGHLGTEAFF.

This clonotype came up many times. CDR3 sequence reads: CASHKRTAPNYGYTF. DNA of the CDR3: TGTGCCAGCCATAAAAGGACAGCGCCTAACTATGGCTACACCTTC. V and J are TRBV2 and TRBJ1-2; TRBD1 is a possible D gene (6 bases). The CDR3 extends over 15 amino acids. Germline loops: CDR1 SNHLY, CDR2 FYNNEI. Trimming stripped 8 bases from V and 0 bases from J, with 16 bases between.

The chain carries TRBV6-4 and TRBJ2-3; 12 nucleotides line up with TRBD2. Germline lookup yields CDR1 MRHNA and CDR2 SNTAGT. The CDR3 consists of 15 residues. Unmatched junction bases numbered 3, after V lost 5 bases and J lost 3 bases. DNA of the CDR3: TGTGCCAGCAGTCGACTAGCGGGGGAAACAGATACGCAGTATTTT. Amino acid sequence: CASSRLAGETDTQYF.

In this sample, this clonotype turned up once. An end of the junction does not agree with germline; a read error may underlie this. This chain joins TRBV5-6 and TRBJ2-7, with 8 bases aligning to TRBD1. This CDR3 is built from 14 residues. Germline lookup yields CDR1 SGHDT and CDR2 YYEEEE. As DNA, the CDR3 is TGTGTCAGCAGCTTGGGCCAGGGGGCATACGAGCAGTACTTC. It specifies CVSSLGQGAYEQYF.

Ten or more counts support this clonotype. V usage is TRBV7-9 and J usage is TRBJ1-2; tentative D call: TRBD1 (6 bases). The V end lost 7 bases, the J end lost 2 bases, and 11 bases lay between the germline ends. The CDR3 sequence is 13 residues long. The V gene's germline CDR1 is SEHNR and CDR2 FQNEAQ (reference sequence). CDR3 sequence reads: CASTPTGNYGYTF. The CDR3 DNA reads TGTGCCAGCACCCCAACAGGGAACTATGGCTACACCTTC.

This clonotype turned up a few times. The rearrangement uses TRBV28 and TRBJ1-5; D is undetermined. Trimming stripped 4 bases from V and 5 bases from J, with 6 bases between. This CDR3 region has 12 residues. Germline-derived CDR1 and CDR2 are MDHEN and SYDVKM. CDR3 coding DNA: TGTGCCAGCAGTTCCAAATATCAGCCCCAGCATTTT. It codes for CASSSKYQPQHF.

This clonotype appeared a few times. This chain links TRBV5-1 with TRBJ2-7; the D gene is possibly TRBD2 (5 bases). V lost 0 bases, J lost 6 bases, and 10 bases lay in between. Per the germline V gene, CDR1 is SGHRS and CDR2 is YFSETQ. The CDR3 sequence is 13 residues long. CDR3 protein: CASSLDGVSEQYF. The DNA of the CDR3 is TGCGCCAGCAGCTTGGACGGGGTAAGCGAGCAGTACTTC.

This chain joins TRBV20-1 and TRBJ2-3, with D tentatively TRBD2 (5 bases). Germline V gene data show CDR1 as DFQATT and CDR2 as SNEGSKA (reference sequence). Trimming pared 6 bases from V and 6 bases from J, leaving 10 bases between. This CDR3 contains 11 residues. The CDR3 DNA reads TGCAGTGCAGAGGACTGGGATACGCAGTATTTT. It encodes CSAEDWDTQYF.

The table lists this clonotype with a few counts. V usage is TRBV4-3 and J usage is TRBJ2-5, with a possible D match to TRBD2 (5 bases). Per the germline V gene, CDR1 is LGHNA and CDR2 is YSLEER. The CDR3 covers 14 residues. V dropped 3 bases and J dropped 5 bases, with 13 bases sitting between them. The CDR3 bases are TGCGCCAGCAGCCACGTTGGGCGCGGGGAGACCCAGTACTTC. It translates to CASSHVGRGETQYF.

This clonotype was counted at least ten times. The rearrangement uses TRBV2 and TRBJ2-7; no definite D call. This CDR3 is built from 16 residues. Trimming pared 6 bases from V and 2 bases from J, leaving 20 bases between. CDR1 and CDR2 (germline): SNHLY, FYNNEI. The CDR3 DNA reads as TGTGCCAGCAGGCCCACCCCCCGACAAATGACCTACGAGCAGTACTTC. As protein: CASRPTPRQMTYEQYF.

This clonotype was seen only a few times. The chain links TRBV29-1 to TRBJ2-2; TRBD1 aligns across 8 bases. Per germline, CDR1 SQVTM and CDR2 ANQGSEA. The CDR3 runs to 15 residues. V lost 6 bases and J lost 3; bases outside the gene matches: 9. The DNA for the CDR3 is TGCAGCGTCAAAGACAGGGGAGGAGACACCGGGGAGCTGTTTTTT. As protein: CSVKDRGGDTGELFF.

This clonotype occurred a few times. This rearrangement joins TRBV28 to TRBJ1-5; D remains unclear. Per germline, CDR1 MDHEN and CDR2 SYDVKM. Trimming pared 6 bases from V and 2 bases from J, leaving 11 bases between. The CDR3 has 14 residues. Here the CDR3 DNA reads TGTGCCAGCAGATTCGGAGTCGGCAATCAGCCCCAGCATTTT. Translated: CASRFGVGNQPQHF. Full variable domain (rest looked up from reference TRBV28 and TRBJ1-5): DVKVTQSSRYLVKRTGEKVFLECVQDMDHENMFWYRQDPGLGLRLIYFSYDVKMKEKGDIPEGYSVSREKKERFSLILESASTNQTSMYLCASRFGVGNQPQHFGDGTRLSIL.

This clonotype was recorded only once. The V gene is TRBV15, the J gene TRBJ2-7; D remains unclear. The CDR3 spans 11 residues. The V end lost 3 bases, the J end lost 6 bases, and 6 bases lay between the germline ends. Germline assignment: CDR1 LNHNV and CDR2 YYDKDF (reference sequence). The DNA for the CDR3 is TGTGCCACCAGCAGCCTCGGCGAGCAGTACTTC. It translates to CATSSLGEQYF.

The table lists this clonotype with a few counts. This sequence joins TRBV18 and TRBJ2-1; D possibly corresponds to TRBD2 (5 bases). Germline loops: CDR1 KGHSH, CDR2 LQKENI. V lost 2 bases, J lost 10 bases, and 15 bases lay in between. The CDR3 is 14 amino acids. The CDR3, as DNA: TGTGCCAGCTCACCAGGAGAGGGTATAGGGGAGCAGTTCTTC. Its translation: CASSPGEGIGEQFF.

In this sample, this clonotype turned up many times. Written as DNA, the CDR3 is TGCAGCGGAAGTACCCTCCTCACAGATACGCAGTATTTT. This encodes CSGSTLLTDTQYF. The gene calls are TRBV29-1 and TRBJ2-3; no clear D. The V gene lost 7 bases and the J gene lost 2 bases, with 13 bases spanning the gap. Germline lookup yields CDR1 SQVTM and CDR2 ANQGSEA. This CDR3 has 13 residues.

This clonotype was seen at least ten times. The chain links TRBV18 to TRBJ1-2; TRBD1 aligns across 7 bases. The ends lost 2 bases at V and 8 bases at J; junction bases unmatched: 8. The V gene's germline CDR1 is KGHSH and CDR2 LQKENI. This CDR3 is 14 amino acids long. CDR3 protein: CASSPDRDSSGYTF. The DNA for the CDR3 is TGTGCCAGCTCACCAGACAGGGACAGTTCAGGCTACACCTTC.

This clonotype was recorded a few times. CDR3 region: CASSTGRKPDTQYF. CDR3 nucleotides: TGCGCCAGCAGCACCGGGAGGAAGCCAGATACGCAGTATTTT. The chain couples TRBV5-1 to TRBJ2-3; 7 positions agree with TRBD2. The CDR3 consists of 14 residues. Losses at the gene ends were 4 bases for V and 4 bases for J; bases not matched to a gene: 6. Germline V lookup: CDR1 SGHRS, CDR2 YFSETQ.

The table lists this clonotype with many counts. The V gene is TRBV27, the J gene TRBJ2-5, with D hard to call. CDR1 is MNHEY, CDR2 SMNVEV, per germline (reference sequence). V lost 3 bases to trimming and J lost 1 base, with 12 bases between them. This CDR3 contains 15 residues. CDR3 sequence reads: CASSFTPNSQETQYF. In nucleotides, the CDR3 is TGTGCCAGCAGTTTTACACCCAACTCCCAAGAGACCCAGTACTTC.

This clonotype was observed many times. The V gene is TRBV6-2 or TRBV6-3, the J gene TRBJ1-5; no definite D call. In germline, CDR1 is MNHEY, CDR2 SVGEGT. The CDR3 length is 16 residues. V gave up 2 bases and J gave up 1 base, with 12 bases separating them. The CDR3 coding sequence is TGTGCCAGCAGTTACGGGCATGCCGGGAGCAATCAGCCCCAGCATTTT. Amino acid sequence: CASSYGHAGSNQPQHF.

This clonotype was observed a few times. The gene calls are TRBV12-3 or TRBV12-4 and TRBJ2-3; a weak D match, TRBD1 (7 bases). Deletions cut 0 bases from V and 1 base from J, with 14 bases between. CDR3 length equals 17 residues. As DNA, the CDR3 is TGTGCCAGCAGTTTAGCTCTGACAGGGACTGGCACAGATACGCAGTATTTT. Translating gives CASSLALTGTGTDTQYF.

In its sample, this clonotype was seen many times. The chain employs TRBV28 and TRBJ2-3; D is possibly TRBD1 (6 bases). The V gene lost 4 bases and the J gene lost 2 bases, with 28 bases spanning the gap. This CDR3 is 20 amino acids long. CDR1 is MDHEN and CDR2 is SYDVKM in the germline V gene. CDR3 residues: CASSSPDSALLASATDTQYF. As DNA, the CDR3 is TGTGCCAGCAGTTCCCCGGACAGCGCACTCCTAGCATCCGCCACAGATACGCAGTATTTT.

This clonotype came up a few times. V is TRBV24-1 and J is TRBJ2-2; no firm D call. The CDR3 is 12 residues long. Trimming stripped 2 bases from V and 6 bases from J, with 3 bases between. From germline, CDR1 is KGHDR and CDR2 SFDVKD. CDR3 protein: CATSDSPGELFF. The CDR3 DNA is TGTGCCACCAGTGATTCTCCCGGGGAGCTGTTTTTT.

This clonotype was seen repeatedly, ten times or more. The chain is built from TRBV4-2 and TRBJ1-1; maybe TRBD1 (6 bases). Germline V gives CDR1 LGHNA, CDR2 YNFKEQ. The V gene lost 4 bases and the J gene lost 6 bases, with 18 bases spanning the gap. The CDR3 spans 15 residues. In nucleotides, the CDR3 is TGTGCCAGCAGCCCAGACGAGAGGGGGGCGGCTGAAGCTTTCTTT. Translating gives CASSPDERGAAEAFF.

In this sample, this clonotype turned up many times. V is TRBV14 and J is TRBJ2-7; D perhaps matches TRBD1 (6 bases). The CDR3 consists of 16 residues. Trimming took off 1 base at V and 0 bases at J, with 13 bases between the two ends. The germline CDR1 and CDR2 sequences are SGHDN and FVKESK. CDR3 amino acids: CASSQGPGHSSYEQYF. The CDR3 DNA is TGTGCCAGCAGCCAAGGGCCGGGACATTCCTCCTACGAGCAGTACTTC.

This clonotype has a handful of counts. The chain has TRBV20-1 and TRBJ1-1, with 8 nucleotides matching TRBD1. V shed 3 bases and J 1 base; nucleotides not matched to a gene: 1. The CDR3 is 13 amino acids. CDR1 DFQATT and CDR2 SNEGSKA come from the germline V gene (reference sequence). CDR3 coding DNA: TGCAGTGCTAGGGACAGGGAGAACACTGAAGCTTTCTTT. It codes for CSARDRENTEAFF.